The 29 T cell receptor beta chains listed next were all sequenced from one sample in a study of blood T cells in healthy people across ages. Using a J-beta primer mix together with a sample-barcoded 5' primer, a second PCR was run for roughly 7 to 11 cycles. TCRdb called the 5' RACE reads again in MiXCR, with one record for every CDR3 protein. This sample has 1,500,000 or so distinct CDR3 sequences, with around 55% found just once. Sequencing was done on a sample of blood. These receptors all come from a man younger than 35 in good health.

This clonotype was detected only a few times. The chain has TRBV20-1 and TRBJ1-2; D perhaps matches TRBD1 (6 bases). V lost 6 bases, J lost 7 bases, and 9 bases lay in between. Per germline, CDR1 DFQATT and CDR2 SNEGSKA (reference sequence). The CDR3 spans 10 residues. CDR3 nucleotides: TGCAGTGCCTGGACAGCTGGCTACACCTTC. It encodes CSAWTAGYTF.

The chain combines TRBV10-3 with TRBJ2-1; tentatively, D is TRBD1 or TRBD2 (5 bases each). Germline CDR1 ENHRY, CDR2 SYGVKD. With 0 bases removed from V and 4 bases from J, the gap between germline ends came to 16 bases. CDR3 length: 17 amino acids. CDR3 nucleotide sequence: TGTGCCATCAGTGAGTCGAATGGGGGAGTGGGGTACAATGAGCAGTTCTTC. As protein: CAISESNGGVGYNEQFF.

This chain connects TRBV6-5 to TRBJ1-2; 10 positions agree with TRBD1. The CDR3 covers 18 residues. Germline V gene lookup returns CDR1 MNHEY and CDR2 SVGAGI. V trimming: 4 bases; J trimming: 1 base; junction bases outside the gene matches: 12. The CDR3 loop reads CASSLTPGQGTNNYGYTF. The CDR3 nucleotides are TGTGCCAGCAGTTTAACTCCGGGACAGGGGACAAATAACTATGGCTACACCTTC.

This clonotype appeared once. The chain recombines TRBV12-3 or TRBV12-4 with TRBJ1-4; D is unresolved. CDR3 length equals 14 residues. Between the trimmed V and J ends, which lost 7 bases and 7 bases, there was a span of 16 bases. As DNA, the CDR3 is TGTGCCAGCAAACCTCATGGAGGCAGTGAAAAACTGTTTTTT. The encoded protein is CASKPHGGSEKLFF.

Details on this clonotype: One junction end does not reproduce the germline sequence, and a read error may be involved. The chain uses TRBV7-9 and TRBJ2-7; D remains ambiguous. The CDR3 covers 14 residues. Germline values: CDR1 SEHNR, CDR2 FQNEAQ (reference sequence). As DNA, the CDR3 is TGTGTCAGCAGCTCACAAGAGCGTCTGTATACCCAGTACTTC. Amino acid sequence: CVSSSQERLYTQYF.

The chain is built from TRBV20-1 and TRBJ2-5, with D tentatively TRBD1 (6 bases). CDR1 DFQATT and CDR2 SNEGSKA come from the germline V gene (reference sequence). Trimming removed 2 bases from V and 0 bases from J, with 16 bases in between. The CDR3 loop spans 16 amino acids. The CDR3 protein is CSARPDREPYQETQYF. DNA for the CDR3: TGCAGTGCTAGACCGGACAGAGAACCTTACCAAGAGACCCAGTACTTC.

This clonotype was seen more than once but under ten times. The chain has TRBV6-1 and TRBJ1-5, with D unresolved. Germline CDR1 MNHNS, CDR2 SASEGT. The CDR3 is made up of 12 amino acids. V lost 2 bases, J lost 11 bases, and 10 bases lay in between. CDR3 residues: CASSEMFLTQHF. DNA for the CDR3: TGTGCCAGCAGTGAAATGTTCCTGACCCAGCATTTT.

The chain uses TRBV20-1 and TRBJ1-1, with 8 bases matching TRBD1. V lost 3 bases, J lost 2 bases, and 8 bases stayed unmatched. In germline, CDR1 is DFQATT, CDR2 SNEGSKA (reference sequence). This CDR3 is built from 15 residues. DNA of the CDR3: TGCAGTGCTAGGGGAGCGGACAGGGTAAACACTGAAGCTTTCTTT. As protein: CSARGADRVNTEAFF.

The gene calls are TRBV6-1 and TRBJ2-4; the match to TRBD1 covers 9 bases. The J call may be wrong; the DNA end is better matched by TRBJ2-7. Germline CDR1 and CDR2: MNHNS and SASEGT. CDR3 size: 18 residues. The CDR3 nucleotides are TGTGCCAGCAGCCATTATTTACAGGGGGCCCCTTTAATGGACGAGCAGTACTTC. This sequence encodes CASSHYLQGAPLMDEQYF.

The V and J genes are TRBV6-5 and TRBJ1-2; possibly TRBD1 for D (6 bases). CDR1 MNHEY and CDR2 SVGAGI come from the germline V gene. V was cut by 6 bases and J by 8 bases, with 19 bases left in between. The CDR3 has 14 residues. The CDR3 sequence is CASRSLTGTRGYTF. The CDR3, as DNA: TGTGCCAGCAGGTCCCTCACGGGGACACGGGGCTACACCTTC.

The genes are TRBV6-2 or TRBV6-3 and TRBJ2-1; D gene ambiguous. Germline CDR1 MNHEY, CDR2 SVGEGT. This CDR3 has 14 residues. Deletions cut 0 bases from V and 6 bases from J, with 9 bases between. CDR3 amino acids: CASSYSETPNEQFF. The CDR3 DNA reads TGTGCCAGCAGTTACTCGGAGACGCCCAATGAGCAGTTCTTC.

This clonotype showed up just once. This chain connects TRBV29-1 to TRBJ2-3, with TRBD2 matching 14 bases. J lost 5 bases, V lost 4 bases, and 8 bases had no gene match. CDR1 and CDR2 from the germline V gene are SQVTM and ANQGSEA. The CDR3 sequence is 16 residues long. CDR3 nucleotides: TGCAGCGTTGCCCATCCGACTAGCGGGGGGGTAGATACGCAGTATTTT. This sequence encodes CSVAHPTSGGVDTQYF.

CDR3 DNA sequence: TGTGCCAGCAGCCAAGATGGACAGAGATTCTACACAGATACGCAGTATTTT. Its translation is CASSQDGQRFYTDTQYF. The rearrangement joins TRBV14 to TRBJ2-3, with a possible D match to TRBD1 (6 bases). Germline-derived CDR1 and CDR2 are SGHDN and FVKESK. This CDR3 is built from 17 residues. V was shortened by 0 bases and J by 2 bases, with 15 bases between the two germline ends. The whole variable domain, remainder taken from reference TRBV14 and TRBJ2-3, is EAGVTQFPSHSVIEKGQTVTLRCDPISGHDNLYWYRRVMGKEIKFLLHFVKESKQDESGMPNNRFLAERTGGTYSTLKVQPAELEDSGVYFCASSQDGQRFYTDTQYFGPGTRLTVL.

The CDR3 loop is CASSSFRVGDRLSDEQFF. In DNA, the CDR3 is TGTGCCAGCAGCTCATTCCGGGTGGGGGACAGATTATCCGATGAGCAGTTCTTC. This chain joins TRBV7-2 and TRBJ2-1, with 7 bases that match TRBD1. Unmatched junction bases numbered 20, after V lost 4 bases and J lost 8 bases. The length of the CDR3 is 18 residues. Germline loops: CDR1 SGHTA, CDR2 FQGNSA.

V and J are TRBV9 and TRBJ2-7, with 8 bases fitting TRBD2. The CDR3 extends over 15 amino acids. Germline V gives CDR1 SGDLS, CDR2 YYNGEE. Trimming removed 4 bases from V and 3 bases from J; junction bases left unmatched: 9. The CDR3 loop reads CASSNRAGGGYEQYF. The CDR3 DNA is TGTGCCAGCAGCAATCGGGCGGGAGGAGGCTACGAGCAGTACTTC.

CDR3 residues: CSVKAGQGNEQFF. DNA of the CDR3: TGCAGCGTCAAAGCGGGGCAGGGGAATGAGCAGTTCTTC. The gene calls are TRBV29-1 and TRBJ2-1; the D gene is possibly TRBD2 (7 bases). Deletions cut 6 bases from V and 7 bases from J, with 16 bases between. Germline V gene data show CDR1 as SQVTM and CDR2 as ANQGSEA. This CDR3 has 13 residues.

The chain combines TRBV27 with TRBJ2-5; 7 positions agree with TRBD2. Near its end, the DNA agrees better with TRBJ2-7, so the J call may be wrong. Germline lookup yields CDR1 MNHEY and CDR2 SMNVEV (reference sequence). This CDR3 has 15 residues. CDR3 sequence (DNA): TGTGCCAGCAGTTTAATGGGCGGGAGTGTATACGAGCAGTACTTC. Protein sequence: CASSLMGGSVYEQYF.

This rearrangement joins TRBV28 to TRBJ2-3; 10 bases are shared with TRBD2. The V and J ends lost 6 bases and 4 bases, in that order; junction bases with no gene match: 7. Looked up from germline, CDR1 is MDHEN and CDR2 is SYDVKM. The CDR3 runs to 15 residues. The CDR3 DNA follows: TGTGCCAGCAGGCCGAGCGGGAGGGATCCAGATACGCAGTATTTT. Its protein is CASRPSGRDPDTQYF.

This clonotype was recorded only once. This chain links TRBV29-1 with TRBJ2-5; 9 bases are a match to TRBD2. J lost 11 bases, V lost 4 bases, and 8 bases had no gene match. The CDR3 runs 12 residues. Germline V gene lookup returns CDR1 SQVTM and CDR2 ANQGSEA. In nucleotides, the CDR3 is TGCAGCGTTGGGGGACTAGCCAGCTGGCAGTACTTC. This gives the protein CSVGGLASWQYF.

The chain joins TRBV6-2 or TRBV6-3 to TRBJ1-2; D unresolved. The CDR3 loop spans 12 amino acids. Germline CDR1 MNHEY, CDR2 SVGEGT. The V gene lost 8 bases and the J gene lost 8 bases, with 15 bases spanning the gap. In DNA form, the CDR3 reads TGTGCCAGCCGCGCAGATGGATGGGGCTACACCTTC. This sequence encodes CASRADGWGYTF.

The rearrangement links TRBV20-1 to TRBJ2-3, with D tentatively TRBD1 (6 bases). The CDR3 sequence is 15 residues long. CDR1 and CDR2 from the germline V gene are DFQATT and SNEGSKA (reference sequence). V was pared by 0 bases and J by 0 bases, with 10 bases between. The CDR3 sequence: CSARELGGSTDTQYF. The CDR3 DNA is TGCAGTGCTAGAGAACTAGGGGGTAGCACAGATACGCAGTATTTT.

This clonotype has just a few counts. The chain is built from TRBV29-1 and TRBJ2-1; D uncertain. CDR3 length equals 12 residues. Trimming shortened V by 3 bases and J by 4 bases, and 7 bases separated the two germline ends. In germline, CDR1 is SQVTM, CDR2 ANQGSEA. The CDR3, as DNA: TGCAGCGTTGATGGTGGATACAATGAGCAGTTCTTC. Translation: CSVDGGYNEQFF.

This clonotype was counted a single time. The chain combines TRBV12-3 or TRBV12-4 with TRBJ2-4; 9 nucleotides match TRBD2. J was trimmed by 9 bases and V by 7 bases; bases with no gene match: 7. The CDR3 has 13 residues. The CDR3 region is CASTERGAGIQYF. CDR3 bases: TGTGCCAGCACCGAGCGGGGGGCAGGCATTCAGTACTTC.

This clonotype was recorded a few times. The chain couples TRBV20-1 to TRBJ2-3, with 8 bases that match TRBD2. V was pared by 6 bases and J by 2 bases, with 13 bases of the junction left unmatched. Germline V lookup: CDR1 DFQATT, CDR2 SNEGSKA (reference sequence). The CDR3 loop spans 16 amino acids. The CDR3 here is CSAKTPREGPTDTQYF. The CDR3 DNA reads TGCAGTGCCAAGACCCCCCGGGAGGGCCCCACAGATACGCAGTATTTT.

The chain links TRBV4-1 to TRBJ2-4, with 9 bases aligning to TRBD2. The CDR3 is 17 amino acids. After removal of 1 base from V and 0 bases from J, the junction contained 4 bases not matched to a gene. Germline V gene lookup returns CDR1 MGHRA and CDR2 YSYEKL. As DNA, the CDR3 is TGCGCCAGCAGCCAAGGGGGCGGGAGGGAAGCCAAAAACATTCAGTACTTC. It is translated as CASSQGGGREAKNIQYF.

This clonotype was counted a few times. The V call is TRBV29-1, the J call TRBJ2-1, with 8 bases fitting TRBD2. The germline V gene has CDR1 SQVTM and CDR2 ANQGSEA. CDR3 length: 15 residues. Trimming removed 2 bases from V and 0 bases from J; junction bases left unmatched: 3. CDR3 in amino acids: CSVETGTSSYNEQFF. The CDR3 DNA reads TGCAGCGTTGAAACCGGGACTAGCTCCTACAATGAGCAGTTCTTC.

A few counts support this clonotype. The chain is built from TRBV25-1 and TRBJ1-6, with TRBD1 matching 8 bases. Germline trimming cut 6 bases from V and 10 bases from J; bases unmatched to any gene: 8. Germline V CDR1 and CDR2: MGHDK, SYGVNS. This CDR3 has 14 amino acids. The CDR3 DNA follows: TGTGCCAGCAGCAGGACAGGGCTCGTCTCACCCCTCCACTTT. Residues: CASSRTGLVSPLHF. The whole variable domain, remainder taken from reference TRBV25-1 and TRBJ1-6, is EADIYQTPRYLVIGTGKKITLECSQTMGHDKMYWYQQDPGMELHLIHYSYGVNSTEKGDLSSESTVSRIRTEHFPLTLESARPSHTSQYLCASSRTGLVSPLHFGNGTRLTVT.

The J gene is TRBJ2-1, the V gene TRBV4-3, with D perhaps given as TRBD1 or TRBD2 (5 bases each). CDR1 is LGHNA, CDR2 YSLEER, per germline. V gave up 0 bases and J gave up 5 bases, with 8 bases separating them. This CDR3 region has 14 residues. Here the CDR3 DNA reads TGCGCCAGCAGCCAAGATTGGGGGAACAATGAGCAGTTCTTC. As protein: CASSQDWGNNEQFF.

The table lists this clonotype with many counts. The J gene is TRBJ2-5, the V gene TRBV12-3 or TRBV12-4; 8 bases map to TRBD2. With V trimmed by 7 bases and J by 2 bases, 9 bases remained unmatched. The CDR3 sequence is 15 residues long. CDR3 nucleotides: TGTGCCAGCACCTTAAAGGCGGGGGGACAAGAGACCCAGTACTTC. Its protein product is CASTLKAGGQETQYF.